This T cell receptor (beta chain) was recovered during a study of T cell responses to AZD1222 COVID-19 vaccine. The CDR3 contains 16 residues. Per germline, CDR1 MNHEY and CDR2 SMNVEV (reference sequence). V was shortened by 2 bases and J by 4 bases, with 15 bases between the two germline ends. Sequenced by immunoSEQ multiplex PCR; TCRdb stores in-frame clones only, minus some. The table lists some 94,000 clones, roughly 87% of them singletons. The V and J genes are TRBV27 and TRBJ1-5; D is unclear. The sample was peripheral blood, taken on day 0 of AZD1222 vaccination. The TCR was taken from an adult in good health. In DNA, the CDR3 is TGTGCCAGCAGTTTAAACGGCAATTCCCCAAATCAGCCCCAGCATTTT. Translated, it gives CASSLNGNSPNQPQHF.